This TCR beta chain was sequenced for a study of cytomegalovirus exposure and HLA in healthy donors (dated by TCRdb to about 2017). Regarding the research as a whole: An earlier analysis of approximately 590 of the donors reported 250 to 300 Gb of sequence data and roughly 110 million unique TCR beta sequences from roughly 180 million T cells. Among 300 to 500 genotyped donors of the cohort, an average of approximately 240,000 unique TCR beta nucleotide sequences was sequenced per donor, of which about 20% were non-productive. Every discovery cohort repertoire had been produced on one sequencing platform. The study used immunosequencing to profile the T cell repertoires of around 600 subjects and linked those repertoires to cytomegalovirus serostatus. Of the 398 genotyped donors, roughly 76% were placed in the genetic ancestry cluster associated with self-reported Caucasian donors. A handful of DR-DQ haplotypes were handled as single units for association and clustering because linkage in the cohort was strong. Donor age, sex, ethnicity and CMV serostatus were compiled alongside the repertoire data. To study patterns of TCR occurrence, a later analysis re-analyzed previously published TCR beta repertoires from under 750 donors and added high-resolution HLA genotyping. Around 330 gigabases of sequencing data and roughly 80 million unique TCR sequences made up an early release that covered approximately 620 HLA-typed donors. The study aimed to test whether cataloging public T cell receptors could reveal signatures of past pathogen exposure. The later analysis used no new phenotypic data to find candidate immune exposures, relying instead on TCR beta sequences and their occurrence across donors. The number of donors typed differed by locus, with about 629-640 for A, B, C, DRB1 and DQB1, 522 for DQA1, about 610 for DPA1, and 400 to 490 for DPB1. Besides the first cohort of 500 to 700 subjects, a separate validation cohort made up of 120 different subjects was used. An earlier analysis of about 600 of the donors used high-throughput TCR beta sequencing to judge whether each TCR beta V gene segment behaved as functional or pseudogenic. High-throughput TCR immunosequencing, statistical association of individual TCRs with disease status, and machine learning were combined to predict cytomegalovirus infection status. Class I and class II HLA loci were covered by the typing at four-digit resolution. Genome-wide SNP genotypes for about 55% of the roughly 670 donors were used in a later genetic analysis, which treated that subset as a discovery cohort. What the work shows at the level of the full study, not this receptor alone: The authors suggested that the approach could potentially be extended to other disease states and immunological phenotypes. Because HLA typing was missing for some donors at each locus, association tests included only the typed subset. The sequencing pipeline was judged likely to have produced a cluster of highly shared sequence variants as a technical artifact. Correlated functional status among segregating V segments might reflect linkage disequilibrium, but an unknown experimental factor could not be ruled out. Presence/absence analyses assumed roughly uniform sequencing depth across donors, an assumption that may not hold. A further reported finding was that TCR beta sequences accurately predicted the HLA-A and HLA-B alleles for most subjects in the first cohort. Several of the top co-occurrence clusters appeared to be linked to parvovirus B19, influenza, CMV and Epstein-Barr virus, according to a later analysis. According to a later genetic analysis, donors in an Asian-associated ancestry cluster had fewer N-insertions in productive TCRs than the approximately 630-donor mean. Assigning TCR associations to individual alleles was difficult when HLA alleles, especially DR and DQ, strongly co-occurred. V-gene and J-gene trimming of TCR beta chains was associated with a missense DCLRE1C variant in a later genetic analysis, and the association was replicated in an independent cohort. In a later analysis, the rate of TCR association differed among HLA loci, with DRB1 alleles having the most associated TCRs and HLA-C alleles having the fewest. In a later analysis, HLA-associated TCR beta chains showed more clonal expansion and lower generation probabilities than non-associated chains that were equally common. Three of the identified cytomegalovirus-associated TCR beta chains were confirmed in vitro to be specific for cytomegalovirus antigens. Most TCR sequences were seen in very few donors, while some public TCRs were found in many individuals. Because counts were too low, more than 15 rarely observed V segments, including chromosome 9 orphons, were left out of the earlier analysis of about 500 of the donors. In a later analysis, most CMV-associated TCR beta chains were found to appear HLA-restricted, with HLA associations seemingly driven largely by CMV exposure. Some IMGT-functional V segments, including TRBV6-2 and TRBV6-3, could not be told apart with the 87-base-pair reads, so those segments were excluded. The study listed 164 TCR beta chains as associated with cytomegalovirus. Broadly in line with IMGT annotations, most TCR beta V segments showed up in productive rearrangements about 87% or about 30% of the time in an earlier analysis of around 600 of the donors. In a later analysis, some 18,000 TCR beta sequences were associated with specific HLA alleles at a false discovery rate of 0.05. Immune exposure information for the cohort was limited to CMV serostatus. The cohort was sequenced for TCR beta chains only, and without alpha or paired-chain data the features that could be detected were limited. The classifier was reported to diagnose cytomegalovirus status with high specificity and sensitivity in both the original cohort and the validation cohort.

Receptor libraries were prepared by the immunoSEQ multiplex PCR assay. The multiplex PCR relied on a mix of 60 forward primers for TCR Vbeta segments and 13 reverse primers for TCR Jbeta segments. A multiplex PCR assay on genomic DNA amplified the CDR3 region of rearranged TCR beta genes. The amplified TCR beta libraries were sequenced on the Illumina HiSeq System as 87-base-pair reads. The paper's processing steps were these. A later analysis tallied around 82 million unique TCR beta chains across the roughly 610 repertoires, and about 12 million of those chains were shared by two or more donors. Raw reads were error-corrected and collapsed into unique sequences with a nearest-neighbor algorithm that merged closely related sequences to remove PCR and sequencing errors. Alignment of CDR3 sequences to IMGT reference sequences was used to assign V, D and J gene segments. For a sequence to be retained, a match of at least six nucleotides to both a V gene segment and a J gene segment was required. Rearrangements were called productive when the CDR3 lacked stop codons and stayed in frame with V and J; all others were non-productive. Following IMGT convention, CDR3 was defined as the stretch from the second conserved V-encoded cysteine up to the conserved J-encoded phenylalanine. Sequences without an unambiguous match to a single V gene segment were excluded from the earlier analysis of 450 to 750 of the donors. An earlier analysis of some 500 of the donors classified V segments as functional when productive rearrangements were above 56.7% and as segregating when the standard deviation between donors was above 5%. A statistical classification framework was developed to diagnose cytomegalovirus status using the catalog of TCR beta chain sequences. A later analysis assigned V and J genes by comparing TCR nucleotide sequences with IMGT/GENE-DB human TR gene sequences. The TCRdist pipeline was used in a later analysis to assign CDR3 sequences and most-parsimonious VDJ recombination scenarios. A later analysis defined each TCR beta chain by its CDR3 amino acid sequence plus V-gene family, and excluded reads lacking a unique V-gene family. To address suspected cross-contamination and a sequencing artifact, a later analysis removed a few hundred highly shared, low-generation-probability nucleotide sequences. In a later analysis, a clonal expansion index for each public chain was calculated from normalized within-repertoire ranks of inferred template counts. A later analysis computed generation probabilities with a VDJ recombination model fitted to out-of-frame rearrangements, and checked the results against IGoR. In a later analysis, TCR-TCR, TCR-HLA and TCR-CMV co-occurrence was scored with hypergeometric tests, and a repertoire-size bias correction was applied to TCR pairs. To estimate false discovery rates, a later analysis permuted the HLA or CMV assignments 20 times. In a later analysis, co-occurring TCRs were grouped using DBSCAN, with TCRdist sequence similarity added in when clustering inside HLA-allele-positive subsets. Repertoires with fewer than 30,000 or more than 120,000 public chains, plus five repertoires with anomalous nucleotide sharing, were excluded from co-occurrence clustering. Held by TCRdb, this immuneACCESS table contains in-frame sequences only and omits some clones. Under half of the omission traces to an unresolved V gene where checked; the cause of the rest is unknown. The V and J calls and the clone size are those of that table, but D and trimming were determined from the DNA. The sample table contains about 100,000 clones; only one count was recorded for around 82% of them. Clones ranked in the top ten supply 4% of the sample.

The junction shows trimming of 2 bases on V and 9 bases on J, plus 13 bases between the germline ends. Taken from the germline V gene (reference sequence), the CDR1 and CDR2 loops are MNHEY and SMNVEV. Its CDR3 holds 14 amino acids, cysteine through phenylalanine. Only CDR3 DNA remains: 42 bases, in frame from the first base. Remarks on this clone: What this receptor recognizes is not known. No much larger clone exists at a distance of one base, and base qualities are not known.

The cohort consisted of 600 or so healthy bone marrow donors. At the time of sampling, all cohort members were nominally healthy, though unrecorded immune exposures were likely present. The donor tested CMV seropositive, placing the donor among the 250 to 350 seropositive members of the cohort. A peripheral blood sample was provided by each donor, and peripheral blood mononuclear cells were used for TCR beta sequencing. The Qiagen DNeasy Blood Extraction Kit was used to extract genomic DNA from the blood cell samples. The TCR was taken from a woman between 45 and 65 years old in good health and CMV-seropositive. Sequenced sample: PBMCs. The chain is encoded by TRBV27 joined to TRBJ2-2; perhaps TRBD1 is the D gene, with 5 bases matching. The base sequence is TGTGCCAGCAGTTTAGGGGCGGCGGCCAGGGAGCTGTTTTTT. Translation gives CASSLGAAARELFF.